The sequence of this TCR beta chain was determined in a study of beta chain features in type 1 diabetes. Study-wide findings and caveats: Type 1 diabetes patients showed a moderate but significant shortening of TCRB CDR3s in all four CD4+ subsets.

The V gene's germline CDR1 is LGHNA and CDR2 YSLEER. The CDR3 totals 17 residues. J lost 1 base, V lost 0 bases, and 4 bases had no gene match. For this clone: Antigen unknown.

Reverse transcribing all isolated RNA meant expressed TCRB transcripts were sequenced. TCRdb's table, derived via immunoSEQ multiplex PCR, lists solely in-frame clones and lacks some. Altogether approximately 170,000 clones are present, roughly 8% being singletons, with the ten largest covering about 0.9%. Sorting of CD4+ naive, central memory, regulatory and stem cell-like memory cells was performed via CD45RO/CCR7/CD25/CD127/CD95/CD27. This sequence originates from a woman aged 40-49 years with type 1 diabetes. This sequence joins TRBV4-3 and TRBJ2-4; 9 bases agree with TRBD1. The sequencing input was central memory CD4+ T cells from blood. CDR3 coding DNA: TGCGCCAGCAGCCAAGATGTGACAGGGGGTGCCAAAAACATTCAGTACTTC. Translated: CASSQDVTGGAKNIQYF.